These 19 T cell receptor beta chains came from one sample sequenced in a study of blood T cell repertoires in COVID-19. Sequenced by immunoSEQ multiplex PCR; TCRdb stores in-frame clones only, minus some. The sample yields roughly 190,000 clones, around nine tenths seen once. The sequenced sample was peripheral blood. The receptor set was obtained from an older man with acute or convalescent COVID-19.

This chain uses TRBV7-9 with TRBJ1-1; D possibly corresponds to TRBD1 (5 bases). V was cut by 5 bases and J by 3 bases, with 13 bases left in between. The CDR3 runs 14 residues. CDR1 and CDR2 from the germline V gene are SEHNR and FQNEAQ (reference sequence). CDR3 in DNA: TGTGCCAGCAGCCTCGGACGGGACTACACTGAAGCTTTCTTT. Protein sequence: CASSLGRDYTEAFF.

The chain has TRBV6-5 and TRBJ1-5, with D hard to call. Germline lookup yields CDR1 MNHEY and CDR2 SVGAGI. V lost 7 bases and J lost 0, with 7 bases in between. The CDR3 runs 13 residues. The CDR3 spells CASIQYSNQPQHF. The CDR3 DNA follows: TGTGCCAGCATACAGTATAGCAATCAGCCCCAGCATTTT.

The chain has TRBV4-3 and TRBJ1-1; TRBD1 is a possible D gene (6 bases). The CDR3 extends over 15 amino acids. Germline V gene sequence: CDR1 LGHNA, CDR2 YSLEER. Trimming shortened V by 2 bases and J by 4 bases, and 14 bases separated the two germline ends. The CDR3: CASSQLPSGATEAFF. Written as DNA, the CDR3 is TGCGCCAGCAGCCAACTTCCTTCAGGGGCCACTGAAGCTTTCTTT.

The rearrangement links TRBV5-4 to TRBJ2-1, with TRBD1 matching over 10 bases. From germline, CDR1 is SGHNT and CDR2 YYREEE (reference sequence). V trimming: 7 bases; J trimming: 2 bases; junction bases outside the gene matches: 6. The CDR3 spans 15 residues. CDR3 protein: CASGPGTGAYNEQFF. CDR3 nucleotides: TGTGCCAGCGGCCCCGGGACAGGGGCCTACAATGAGCAGTTCTTC.

The chain employs TRBV6-5 and TRBJ2-1; possible D gene TRBD1, 8 bases. CDR1 is MNHEY, CDR2 SVGAGI, per germline. The length of the CDR3 is 13 residues. Trimming removed 4 bases at V and 9 bases at J, with 13 bases between. The chain's CDR3 is CASSSTGGGEQFF. DNA for the CDR3: TGTGCCAGCAGTTCAACAGGGGGGGGTGAGCAGTTCTTC.

V is TRBV5-1 and J is TRBJ1-4; D call uncertain. This CDR3 contains 17 residues. The ends were cut back, 4 bases at V and 0 bases at J, with 16 bases in the middle. Germline lookup yields CDR1 SGHRS and CDR2 YFSETQ. CDR3 DNA: TGCGCCAGCAGCACGGGGATGAGGGTCGCAACTAATGAAAAACTGTTTTTT. Translated: CASSTGMRVATNEKLFF. The whole variable domain, filled in from reference TRBV5-1 and TRBJ1-4, reads KAGVTQTPRYLIKTRGQQVTLSCSPISGHRSVSWYQQTPGQGLQFLFEYFSETQRNKGNFPGRFSGRQFSNSRSEMNVSTLELGDSALYLCASSTGMRVATNEKLFFGSGTQLSVL.

The chain's CDR3 is CASSPPGLVYEQFF. The CDR3 region has the DNA TGTGCCAGCAGCCCCCCGGGACTAGTTTATGAGCAGTTCTTC. V is TRBV5-4 and J is TRBJ2-1, with 8 bases that match TRBD2. CDR3 length: 14 residues. V lost 4 bases to trimming and J lost 8 bases; unmatched junction nucleotides: 8. The germline V gene encodes CDR1 SGHNT and CDR2 YYREEE (reference sequence).

The V call is TRBV7-2, the J call TRBJ2-2; 7 positions match TRBD2. V lost 6 bases, J lost 0 bases, and 7 bases stayed unmatched. The germline gives CDR1 SGHTA, CDR2 FQGNSA. This CDR3 is built from 16 residues. DNA for the CDR3: TGTGCCAGCAGGTCGGGGGGTCGATCGAACACCGGGGAGCTGTTTTTT. Translation gives CASRSGGRSNTGELFF.

In its sample, this clone was seen a few times. The gene calls are TRBV12-3 or TRBV12-4 and TRBJ1-2, with 8 bases lining up with TRBD1. Trimming cost V 3 bases and J 4 bases; bases outside gene matches: 1. This CDR3 region has 13 residues. The CDR3 loop is CASSFGTGYGYTF. The CDR3 DNA reads TGTGCCAGCAGTTTCGGGACAGGCTATGGCTACACCTTC.

The rearrangement links TRBV6-5 to TRBJ2-5; D is perhaps TRBD1 (5 bases). The CDR3 consists of 13 residues. Trimming took off 7 bases at V and 1 base at J, with 10 bases between the two ends. Germline assignment: CDR1 MNHEY and CDR2 SVGAGI. The DNA of the CDR3 is TGTGCCAGCATCTGGGGCACCCAAGAGACCCAGTACTTC. Encoded protein: CASIWGTQETQYF.

The V call is TRBV11-3, the J call TRBJ2-2; TRBD2 might be the D (5 bases). This CDR3 is 13 amino acids long. Germline V CDR1 and CDR2: SGHNT, YENEEA. V lost 5 bases, J lost 7 bases, and 11 bases lay in between. CDR3 nucleotide sequence: TGTGCCAGCAGCCCCGCCAGCGGCGGGGAGCTGTTTTTT. It is translated as CASSPASGGELFF.

This chain links TRBV7-2 with TRBJ2-2; TRBD2 is a possible D gene (6 bases). The CDR3 spans 14 residues. The germline CDR1 and CDR2 sequences are SGHTA and FQGNSA. V was shortened by 6 bases and J by 6 bases, with 14 bases between the two germline ends. CDR3 DNA: TGTGCCAGCAGGAGGGGATGGGGGGCCGGGGAGCTGTTTTTT. The encoded protein is CASRRGWGAGELFF.

V usage is TRBV6-1 and J usage is TRBJ1-5; D may be TRBD1 (5 bases). CDR3 length equals 15 residues. Trimming shortened V by 3 bases and J by 2 bases, and 11 bases separated the two germline ends. Germline lookup yields CDR1 MNHNS and CDR2 SASEGT. CDR3 nucleotides: TGTGCCAGCAGTGATACACGGGGGGGCAATCAGCCCCAGCATTTT. Its translation: CASSDTRGGNQPQHF.

This clone appeared a few times. The genes are TRBV6-5 and TRBJ2-7; 7 bases map to TRBD2. The V gene's germline CDR1 is MNHEY and CDR2 SVGAGI. Losses at the gene ends were 10 bases for V and 0 bases for J; bases not matched to a gene: 6. The CDR3 runs to 13 residues. The chain's CDR3 is CATERGISYEQYF. CDR3 nucleotide sequence: TGTGCCACCGAGCGGGGAATCTCCTACGAGCAGTACTTC.

This clone was observed a handful of times. This sequence joins TRBV7-9 and TRBJ2-3; maybe TRBD2 (6 bases). V dropped 5 bases and J dropped 0 bases, with 9 bases sitting between them. CDR1 SEHNR and CDR2 FQNEAQ come from the germline V gene (reference sequence). The CDR3 is 14 amino acids. The CDR3 reads CASSGTRSTDTQYF. The CDR3 DNA is TGTGCCAGCAGCGGGACTCGTAGCACAGATACGCAGTATTTT.

This chain links TRBV15 with TRBJ2-1, with 14 bases fitting TRBD2. The V gene's germline CDR1 is LNHNV and CDR2 YYDKDF (reference sequence). V lost 3 bases and J lost 7; bases outside the gene matches: 14. The CDR3 is made up of 19 amino acids. The CDR3 loop reads CATSRPPGLAGELGNEQFF. CDR3 nucleotides: TGTGCCACCAGCAGGCCCCCGGGACTAGCGGGAGAATTAGGGAATGAGCAGTTCTTC. Combining the CDR3 with reference TRBV15 and TRBJ2-1 gives the whole variable domain DAMVIQNPRYQVTQFGKPVTLSCSQTLNHNVMYWYQQKSSQAPKLLFHYYDKDFNNEADTPDNFQSRRPNTSFCFLDIRSPGLGDTAMYLCATSRPPGLAGELGNEQFFGPGTRLTVL.

The chain joins TRBV7-2 to TRBJ2-7; D is unresolved. The germline V gene has CDR1 SGHTA and CDR2 FQGNSA. The CDR3 contains 15 residues. Trimming pared 4 bases from V and 2 bases from J, leaving 15 bases between. The CDR3 region is CASSSRVASAYEQYF. DNA of the CDR3: TGTGCCAGCAGCTCCCGGGTCGCCTCAGCCTACGAGCAGTACTTC.

The chain links TRBV7-2 to TRBJ2-7; 12 bases agree with TRBD1. There are 18 residues in the CDR3. The germline V gene encodes CDR1 SGHTA and CDR2 FQGNSA. V gave up 5 bases and J gave up 5 bases; unmatched junction bases: 16. CDR3 sequence: CASSASFGTGGPIHEQYF. The CDR3 DNA is TGTGCCAGCAGCGCCAGCTTCGGGACAGGGGGCCCCATCCACGAGCAGTACTTC.

A single count supports this clone. The gene calls are TRBV5-1 and TRBJ1-6, with 9 bases identical to TRBD1. CDR3 length: 15 amino acids. V gave up 0 bases and J gave up 7 bases; unmatched junction bases: 2. Germline V lookup: CDR1 SGHRS, CDR2 YFSETQ. CDR3 nucleotides: TGCGCCAGCAGCTTGGCAGGACAGGGGAATTCACCCCTCCACTTT. Encoded protein: CASSLAGQGNSPLHF. Together with reference TRBV5-1 and TRBJ1-6, the CDR3 gives the full variable domain: KAGVTQTPRYLIKTRGQQVTLSCSPISGHRSVSWYQQTPGQGLQFLFEYFSETQRNKGNFPGRFSGRQFSNSRSEMNVSTLELGDSALYLCASSLAGQGNSPLHFGNGTRLTVT.